A single sample gave rise to the 18 T cell receptor beta chains below, sequenced in a study of blood T cell repertoires in COVID-19 (TCRdb year 2020). The library was built by means of the immunoSEQ multiplex PCR assay. This is the immuneACCESS table as TCRdb keeps it, with only in-frame sequences that have V and J called. A part of the clones is gone; compared with another copy, unresolved V genes explain less than half, and the rest is unexplained. This sample has under 55,000 clones in its table, and less than 80% of those were observed once. The ten largest account for roughly 25% of the sample. Sequences were obtained from peripheral blood. All receptors derive from an older man with acute or convalescent COVID-19.

On this clone: At the DNA level, this CDR3 is encoded by other sequences in the same sample as well. The genes are TRBV5-1 and TRBJ1-2, with D possibly TRBD1 on 5 matching bases. The V end lost 0 bases, the J end lost 5 bases, and 8 bases lay between the germline ends. Germline CDR1 is SGHRS and CDR2 is YFSETQ. This CDR3 is 13 amino acids long. As DNA, the CDR3 is TGCGCCAGCAGCTTGGATACAGGTTATGGCTACACCTTC. Amino acids: CASSLDTGYGYTF.

The V call is TRBV11-3, the J call TRBJ1-4; 9 bases are a match to TRBD1. Per the germline V gene, CDR1 is SGHNT and CDR2 is YENEEA. The CDR3 is 15 residues long. The V segment lost 4 bases and the J segment 8 bases; nucleotides outside the gene matches: 8. CDR3 in amino acids: CASSSRQGEREKLFF. CDR3 nucleotide sequence: TGTGCCAGCAGCTCCAGACAGGGGGAACGGGAAAAACTGTTTTTT.

This clone was seen a single time. The chain carries TRBV10-3 and TRBJ2-1, with 8 positions matching TRBD1. The CDR3 sequence is 16 residues long. J lost 8 bases, V lost 3 bases, and 12 bases had no gene match. Germline assignment: CDR1 ENHRY and CDR2 SYGVKD. The CDR3 nucleotides are TGTGCCATCAGTGACCCAGGGGGCTATCCACACTATGAGCAGTTCTTC. This codes for CAISDPGGYPHYEQFF.

The chain couples TRBV7-2 to TRBJ2-7; no definite D call. Germline CDR1 reads SGHTA; CDR2 reads FQGNSA. The CDR3 contains 12 residues. V lost 4 bases to trimming and J lost 0 bases, with 4 bases between them. The CDR3 is CASSSYSYEQYF. CDR3 nucleotides: TGTGCCAGCAGCTCCTACTCCTACGAGCAGTACTTC.

The chain joins TRBV4-2 to TRBJ2-2; no clear D gene. Deletions cut 0 bases from V and 6 bases from J, with 11 bases between. Germline V gene lookup returns CDR1 LGHNA and CDR2 YNFKEQ. The CDR3 loop spans 15 amino acids. DNA of the CDR3: TGTGCCAGCAGCCAAGATAGGAGTATCGCCGGGGAGCTGTTTTTT. This encodes CASSQDRSIAGELFF.

The chain employs TRBV15 and TRBJ1-1; D is perhaps TRBD1 (6 bases). Germline V CDR1 and CDR2: LNHNV, YYDKDF (reference sequence). Trimming stripped 4 bases from V and 1 base from J, with 10 bases between. This CDR3 spans 14 amino acids. The CDR3 DNA reads as TGTGCCACCAGCAAGGGGGGGACGAACACTGAAGCTTTCTTT. This translates into CATSKGGTNTEAFF. Drawing the rest from reference TRBV15 and TRBJ1-1, the complete variable domain is DAMVIQNPRYQVTQFGKPVTLSCSQTLNHNVMYWYQQKSSQAPKLLFHYYDKDFNNEADTPDNFQSRRPNTSFCFLDIRSPGLGDTAMYLCATSKGGTNTEAFFGQGTRLTVV.

In nucleotides, the CDR3 is TGCGCCAGCAGCTTTAGCGGGGGACAAACAGATACGCAGTATTTT. This translates into CASSFSGGQTDTQYF. The chain carries TRBV5-1 and TRBJ2-3; 9 nucleotides align to TRBD2. The CDR3 runs 15 residues. Germline trimming cut 2 bases from V and 3 bases from J; bases unmatched to any gene: 4. The germline gives CDR1 SGHRS, CDR2 YFSETQ.

The CDR3 sequence: CASRPITAGTGELFF. The CDR3 nucleotides are TGTGCCAGCAGACCCATAACAGCAGGCACCGGGGAGCTGTTTTTT. V gene TRBV11-1 combines with J gene TRBJ2-2; D call uncertain. Trimming took 6 bases from V and 4 from J, leaving 15 bases between them. Germline values: CDR1 SGHAT, CDR2 FQDESV (reference sequence). The CDR3 is made up of 15 amino acids.

The chain combines TRBV7-3 with TRBJ2-3, with D maybe TRBD1 (5 bases). With 5 bases removed from V and 1 base from J, the gap between germline ends came to 13 bases. Looked up from germline, CDR1 is SGHTA and CDR2 is FQGTGA. The CDR3 spans 15 residues. Written as DNA, the CDR3 is TGTGCCAGCAGCCGGTCCCAGGGTGGCACAGATACGCAGTATTTT. Its translation is CASSRSQGGTDTQYF.

This clone was detected once. The chain couples TRBV7-3 to TRBJ2-5; D may be TRBD2 (6 bases). Germline CDR1 reads SGHTA; CDR2 reads FQGTGA. V lost 6 bases and J 4 bases, leaving 15 bases between the germline ends. The CDR3 is 14 residues long. The CDR3 coding sequence is TGTGCCAGCAGTTTTCAAATCGGGGGAGAGACCCAGTACTTC. Protein sequence: CASSFQIGGETQYF.

This chain links TRBV5-1 with TRBJ2-5; TRBD1 matches 10 bases. The CDR3 is 15 residues long. Trimming cost V 2 bases and J 4 bases; bases outside gene matches: 5. Germline CDR1 and CDR2: SGHRS and YFSETQ. CDR3 protein: CASSLRQGAGETQYF. The DNA of the CDR3 is TGCGCCAGCAGCTTACGACAGGGGGCCGGAGAGACCCAGTACTTC.

V gene TRBV21-1 combines with J gene TRBJ2-1; TRBD1 is the table's D call, not checked against the DNA. TRBV21-1 is annotated as a pseudogene. The CDR3 runs to 13 residues. The CDR3 DNA sequence: TGTGCCAGGACCCAGGGGGCCCACAATGAGCAGTTCTTC. It translates to CARTQGAHNEQFF.

This clone was seen more than once but under ten times. This chain joins TRBV28 and TRBJ1-1, with D unclear. Germline V lookup: CDR1 MDHEN, CDR2 SYDVKM. V shed 4 bases and J shed 8 bases, with 8 bases lying between them. The CDR3 extends over 11 amino acids. The CDR3 sequence: CASSWALEAFF. The CDR3 nucleotides are TGTGCCAGCAGTTGGGCCCTCGAAGCTTTCTTT.

The chain has TRBV19 and TRBJ1-2; D remains ambiguous. The CDR3 has 13 residues. V was trimmed by 5 bases and J by 2 bases, leaving 9 bases between them. The germline V gene encodes CDR1 LNHDA and CDR2 SQIVND (reference sequence). In DNA, the CDR3 is TGTGCCAGTAGTCCGGGTCCAAACTATGGCTACACCTTC. This gives the protein CASSPGPNYGYTF.

This chain uses TRBV19 with TRBJ2-3, with 8 bases aligning to TRBD2. The J segment lost 2 bases and the V segment lost 6 bases, leaving 10 bases of the junction unmatched. CDR3 length: 16 residues. Germline assignment: CDR1 LNHDA and CDR2 SQIVND (reference sequence). The chain's CDR3 is CASRSSLAGFTDTQYF. The CDR3 DNA sequence: TGTGCCAGTAGATCTTCGCTAGCGGGTTTCACAGATACGCAGTATTTT.

The J gene is TRBJ2-5, the V gene TRBV27, with a tentative D call TRBD2 (6 bases). V was shortened by 6 bases and J by 0 bases, with 11 bases between the two germline ends. Germline V gene data show CDR1 as MNHEY and CDR2 as SMNVEV (reference sequence). This CDR3 is built from 14 residues. The CDR3 loop is CASSWGLDQETQYF. CDR3 nucleotide sequence: TGTGCCAGCAGCTGGGGACTCGACCAAGAGACCCAGTACTTC.

This chain connects TRBV2 to TRBJ2-5, with 10 bases lining up with TRBD1. The CDR3 runs 14 residues. CDR1 SNHLY and CDR2 FYNNEI come from the germline V gene. The V and J ends lost 3 bases and 5 bases, in that order; junction bases with no gene match: 3. CDR3 residues: CASSEDRGLETQYF. The CDR3 DNA sequence: TGTGCCAGCAGTGAGGACAGGGGGTTGGAGACCCAGTACTTC.

This clone showed up just a few times. V usage is TRBV11-1 and J usage is TRBJ1-3; TRBD1 matches at 7 bases. Germline CDR1 and CDR2: SGHAT and FQDESV (reference sequence). The J segment lost 0 bases and the V segment lost 3 bases, leaving 2 bases of the junction unmatched. The CDR3 loop spans 15 amino acids. CDR3 sequence reads: CASSLGQNSGNTIYF. Here the CDR3 DNA reads TGTGCCAGCAGCTTGGGACAGAACTCTGGAAACACCATATATTTT.